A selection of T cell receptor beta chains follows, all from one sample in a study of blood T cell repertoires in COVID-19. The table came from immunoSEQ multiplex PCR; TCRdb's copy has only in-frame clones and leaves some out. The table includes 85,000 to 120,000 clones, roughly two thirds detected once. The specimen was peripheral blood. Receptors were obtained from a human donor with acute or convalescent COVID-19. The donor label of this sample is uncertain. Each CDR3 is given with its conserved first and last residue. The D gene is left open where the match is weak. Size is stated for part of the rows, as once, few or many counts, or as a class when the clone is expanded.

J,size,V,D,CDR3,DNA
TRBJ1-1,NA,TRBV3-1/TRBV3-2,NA,CASSRTGTEAFF,TGTGCCAGCAGCCGTACCGGGACTGAAGCTTTCTTT
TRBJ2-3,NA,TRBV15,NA,CATRGVNTQYF,TGTGCCACCAGAGGGGTCAATACGCAGTATTTT
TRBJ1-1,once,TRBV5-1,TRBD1,CASSDRGRLTEAFF,TGCGCCAGCAGTGACAGGGGGAGACTCACTGAAGCTTTCTTT
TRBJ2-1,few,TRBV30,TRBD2,CAWSAGLGGGARYNEQFF,TGTGCCTGGAGTGCCGGATTGGGCGGGGGGGCGAGATACAATGAGCAGTTCTTC
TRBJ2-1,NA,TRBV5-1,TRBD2,CASSFSSGGYNEQFF,TGCGCCAGCAGCTTCTCTAGCGGGGGGTACAATGAGCAGTTCTTC
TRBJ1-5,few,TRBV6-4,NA,CASSDVSSRGRQPQHF,TGTGCCAGCAGTGATGTATCGTCCAGGGGACGTCAGCCCCAGCATTTT
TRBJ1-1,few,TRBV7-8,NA,CASSLVGKTGGSSQAFF,TGTGCCAGCAGCTTAGTGGGAAAGACGGGGGGCTCCAGCCAAGCTTTCTTT
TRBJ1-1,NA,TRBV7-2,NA,CASSPQAGDEAFF,TGTGCCAGCAGCCCCCAGGCGGGTGATGAAGCTTTCTTT
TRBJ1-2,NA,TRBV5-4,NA,CASKRVWNYGYTF,TGTGCCAGCAAGAGGGTCTGGAACTATGGCTACACCTTC
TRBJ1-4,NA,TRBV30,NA,CAWSRRGAANEKLFF,TGTGCCTGGAGTAGAAGGGGCGCGGCTAATGAAAAACTGTTTTTT
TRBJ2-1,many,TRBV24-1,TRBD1,CATSDFGDRVDEQFF,TGTGCCACCAGTGATTTTGGGGACAGGGTCGATGAGCAGTTCTTC
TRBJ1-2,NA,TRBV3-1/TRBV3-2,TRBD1,CASSGRDRGPVAQEGYTF,TGTGCCAGCAGCGGCCGGGACAGGGGGCCGGTGGCCCAAGAGGGTTACACCTTC
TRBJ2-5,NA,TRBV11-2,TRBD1,CAGPYRDRVKTQYF,TGTGCCGGGCCGTACCGGGACAGGGTTAAGACCCAGTACTTC
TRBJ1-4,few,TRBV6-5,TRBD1,CASRKQGAEGEKLFF,TGTGCCAGCAGAAAACAGGGGGCAGAAGGGGAAAAACTGTTTTTT
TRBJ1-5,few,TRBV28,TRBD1,CASSPHQGDSNQPQHF,TGTGCCAGCAGTCCGCACCAGGGGGATAGCAATCAGCCCCAGCATTTT
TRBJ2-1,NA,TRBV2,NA,CASRRLTSNNEQFF,TGTGCCAGCAGGCGGTTAACGTCGAACAATGAGCAGTTCTTC
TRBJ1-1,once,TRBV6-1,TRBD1,CASSEFKGARTEAFF,TGTGCCAGCAGTGAATTTAAGGGGGCTCGGACTGAAGCTTTCTTT
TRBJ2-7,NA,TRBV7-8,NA,CASSQSGYEQYF,TGTGCCAGCAGCCAGTCGGGCTACGAGCAGTACTTC
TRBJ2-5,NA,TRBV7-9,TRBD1,CASSQGQGLTLGTQYF,TGTGCCAGCAGCCAGGGACAGGGACTGACGTTGGGGACCCAGTACTTC
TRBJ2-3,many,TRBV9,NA,CASSVGSRGSTDTQYF,TGTGCCAGCAGCGTAGGTTCGCGGGGCAGCACAGATACGCAGTATTTT
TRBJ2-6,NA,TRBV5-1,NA,CASSLVGALGANVLTF,TGCGCCAGCAGCTTGGTAGGGGCGCTTGGGGCCAACGTCCTGACTTTC
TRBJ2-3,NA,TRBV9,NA,CASSSRGDSSPDTQYF,TGTGCCAGCAGCTCCCGCGGGGACTCCTCCCCAGATACGCAGTATTTT
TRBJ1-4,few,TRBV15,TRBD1,CATGTANEKLFF,TGTGCCACCGGGACAGCAAATGAAAAACTGTTTTTT
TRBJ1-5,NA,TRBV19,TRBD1,CASNSGTVNQPQHF,TGTGCCAGTAACTCCGGGACAGTCAATCAGCCCCAGCATTTT
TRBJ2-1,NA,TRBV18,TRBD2,CASSPSLAGSYNEQFF,TGTGCCAGCTCACCCTCACTAGCGGGTTCCTACAATGAGCAGTTCTTC
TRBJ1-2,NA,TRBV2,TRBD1,CASRESTGLLRGYGYTF,TGTGCCAGCAGGGAATCGACAGGGTTGCTCAGAGGCTATGGCTACACCTTC
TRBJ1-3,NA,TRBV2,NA,CASMSEAGALGNTIYF,TGTGCCAGCATGTCTGAGGCGGGGGCTCTTGGAAACACCATATATTTT
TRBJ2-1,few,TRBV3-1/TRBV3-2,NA,CASSSGSIGNEQFF,TGTGCCAGCAGCTCTGGATCTATCGGGAATGAGCAGTTCTTC
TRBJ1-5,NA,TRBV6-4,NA,CASSPNWGVNQPQHF,TGTGCCAGCAGTCCTAATTGGGGGGTCAATCAGCCCCAGCATTTT
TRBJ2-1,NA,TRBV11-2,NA,CASSFSRNEQFF,TGTGCCAGCAGCTTTAGTAGAAATGAGCAGTTCTTC
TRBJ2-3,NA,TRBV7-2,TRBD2,CASSLRTSGGERDTQYF,TGTGCCAGCAGCCTACGGACTAGCGGGGGGGAGAGAGATACGCAGTATTTT
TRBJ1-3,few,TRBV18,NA,CASSSGPPNSGNTIYF,TGTGCCAGCTCATCTGGCCCACCAAACTCTGGAAACACCATATATTTT
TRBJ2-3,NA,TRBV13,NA,CASSLGRLADTQYF,TGTGCCAGCAGCTTAGGCCGGTTAGCAGATACGCAGTATTTT
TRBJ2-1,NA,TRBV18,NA,CASSTGPYNEQFF,TGTGCCAGCTCAACAGGACCGTACAATGAGCAGTTCTTC
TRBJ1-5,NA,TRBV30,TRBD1,CAWSVGTELPQHF,TGTGCCTGGAGTGTAGGGACAGAGCTACCCCAGCATTTT
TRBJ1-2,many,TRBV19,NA,CASSRPSWRYTF,TGTGCCAGTAGTAGGCCATCATGGCGCTACACCTTC
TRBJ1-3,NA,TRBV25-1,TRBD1,CASRDRGLGNTIYF,TGTGCCAGCAGGGACAGGGGGCTCGGAAACACCATATATTTT
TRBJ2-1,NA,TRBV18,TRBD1,CASSPPNGQGYNEQFF,TGTGCCAGCTCACCACCGAACGGACAGGGGTACAATGAGCAGTTCTTC
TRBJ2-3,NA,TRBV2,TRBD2,CASRDTSAPTDTQYF,TGTGCCAGCAGAGATACTAGCGCCCCCACAGATACGCAGTATTTT
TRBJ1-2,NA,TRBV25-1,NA,CASSEKGYGYTF,TGTGCCAGCAGTGAAAAGGGGTATGGCTACACCTTC